This T cell receptor beta chain was sequenced during a study of T cells in Graves' hyperthyroidism and ophthalmopathy. Regarding the study as a whole: Most expanded thyroid clonotypes above 0.001 recurred in blood.

Trimming took off 6 bases at V and 1 base at J, with 12 bases between the two ends. The CDR3 is 13 residues long. Germline CDR1 is SQVTM and CDR2 is ANQGSEA. This clonotype was seen ten or more times. Its antigen is as yet unknown. The investigators amplified TCR beta CDR3 regions from RNA transcripts. An initial round of RT-PCR targeting the TCR CDR3 relied on the HTBI primer set. In TCRdb, the multiplex PCR reads were re-called with MiXCR into one record per CDR3 protein. This repertoire shows approximately 700,000 distinct CDR3 sequences, about 45% found once; its top ten account for less than 9%. V gene TRBV29-1 combines with J gene TRBJ1-1, with a possible D match to TRBD1 (6 bases). This receptor was identified in an adult man with Graves' disease, either hyperthyroidism or ophthalmopathy (not recorded which). The sample was peripheral blood or thyroid tissue (not recorded which). Here the CDR3 reads CSVHDRPNTEAFF. CDR3 in DNA: TGCAGCGTCCACGACAGGCCGAACACTGAAGCTTTCTTT.